The clone carrying this TCR beta chain showed up many times. Its antigen is unknown. Germline V gives CDR1 SGHTA, CDR2 FQGNSA. The CDR3 extends over 12 amino acids. The V gene lost 4 bases and the J gene lost 4 bases, with 8 bases spanning the gap. The record originates from a study of T-cell reconstitution after alpha-beta-depleted transplantation in children. Study outcomes and limitations: Newly generated T cells supplied most T-cell counts and diversity one year post-transplant. Some patients' high day-60 TCRbeta diversity was attributed to recipient cells surviving conditioning.

As it was prepared, the TCRbeta library received unique molecular identifiers. TCRdb passed the PCR reads through MiXCR, listing each CDR3 protein once. Of 330,000 or so distinct CDR3 sequences in the sample, about 9.5% are singletons; the top ten hold about 8%. This sequence originates from a boy under three years old with acute myeloid leukemia, due to receive a stem cell transplant. The input for sequencing was PBMCs, taken before TCRalphabeta/CD19-depleted stem cell transplant. V gene TRBV7-2 combines with J gene TRBJ2-7, with D perhaps TRBD2 (5 bases). As DNA, the CDR3 is TGTGCCAGCAGCTCTCAGCGGTACGAGCAGTACTTC. Its protein is CASSSQRYEQYF. Full variable domain (outside the CDR3, taken from reference TRBV7-2 and TRBJ2-7): GAGVSQSPSNKVTEKGKDVELRCDPISGHTALYWYRQSLGQGLEFLIYFQGNSAPDKSGLPSDRFSAERTGGSVSTLTIQRTQQEDSAVYLCASSSQRYEQYFGPGTRLTVT.